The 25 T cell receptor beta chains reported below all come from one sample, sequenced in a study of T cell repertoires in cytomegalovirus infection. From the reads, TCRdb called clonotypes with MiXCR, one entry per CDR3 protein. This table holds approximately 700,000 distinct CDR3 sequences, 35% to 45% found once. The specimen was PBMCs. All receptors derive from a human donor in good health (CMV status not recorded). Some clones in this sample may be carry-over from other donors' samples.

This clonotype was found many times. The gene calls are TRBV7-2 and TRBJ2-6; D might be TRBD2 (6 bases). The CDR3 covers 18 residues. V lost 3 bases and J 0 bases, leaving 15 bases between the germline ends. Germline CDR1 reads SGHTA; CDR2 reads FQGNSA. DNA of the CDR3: TGTGCCAGCAGCTTCGCGCTGGGGAGGAACTCTGGGGCCAACGTCCTGACTTTC. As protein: CASSFALGRNSGANVLTF.

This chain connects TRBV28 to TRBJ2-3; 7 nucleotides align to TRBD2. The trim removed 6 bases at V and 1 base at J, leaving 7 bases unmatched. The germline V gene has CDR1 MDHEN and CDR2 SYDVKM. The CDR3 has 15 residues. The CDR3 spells CASRPRTRGTDTQYF. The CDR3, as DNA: TGTGCCAGCAGACCCCGGACTAGAGGCACAGATACGCAGTATTTT.

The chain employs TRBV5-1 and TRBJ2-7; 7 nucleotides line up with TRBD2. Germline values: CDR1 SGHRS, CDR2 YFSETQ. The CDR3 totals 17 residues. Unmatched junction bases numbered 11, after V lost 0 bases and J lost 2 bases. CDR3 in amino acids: CASSLGLRDYPTYEQYF. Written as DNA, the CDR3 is TGCGCCAGCAGCTTGGGACTACGGGACTACCCCACCTACGAGCAGTACTTC. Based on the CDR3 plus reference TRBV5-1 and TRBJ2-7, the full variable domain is KAGVTQTPRYLIKTRGQQVTLSCSPISGHRSVSWYQQTPGQGLQFLFEYFSETQRNKGNFPGRFSGRQFSNSRSEMNVSTLELGDSALYLCASSLGLRDYPTYEQYFGPGTRLTVT.

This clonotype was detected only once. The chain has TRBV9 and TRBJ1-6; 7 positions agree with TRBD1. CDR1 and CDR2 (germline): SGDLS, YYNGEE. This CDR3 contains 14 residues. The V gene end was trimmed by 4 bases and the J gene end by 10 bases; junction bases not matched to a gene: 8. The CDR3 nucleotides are TGTGCCAGCAGCCCCCAGGGGGGAAGATCACCCCTCCACTTT. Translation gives CASSPQGGRSPLHF.

This chain's CDR3 is CAISPTSFNPREQFF. The CDR3 DNA sequence: TGTGCCATTAGCCCTACTAGTTTTAATCCTCGTGAGCAGTTCTTC. The rearrangement joins TRBV19 to TRBJ2-1, with a tentative D call TRBD2 (5 bases). Trimming took off 10 bases at V and 9 bases at J, with 25 bases between the two ends. Germline V gene data show CDR1 as LNHDA and CDR2 as SQIVND (reference sequence). The CDR3 sequence is 15 residues long.

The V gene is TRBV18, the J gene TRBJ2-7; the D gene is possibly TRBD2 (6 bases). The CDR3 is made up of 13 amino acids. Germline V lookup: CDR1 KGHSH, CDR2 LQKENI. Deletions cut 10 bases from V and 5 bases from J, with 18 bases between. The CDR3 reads CATAYGSTNEQYF. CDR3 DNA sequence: TGTGCCACCGCCTACGGGAGTACCAACGAGCAGTACTTC.

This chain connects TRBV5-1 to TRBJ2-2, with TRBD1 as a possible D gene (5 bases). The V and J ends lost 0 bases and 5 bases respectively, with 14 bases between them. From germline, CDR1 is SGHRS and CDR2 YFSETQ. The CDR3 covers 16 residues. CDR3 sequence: CASSLDPGQSTGELFF. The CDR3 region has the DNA TGCGCCAGCAGCTTGGACCCAGGGCAATCTACCGGGGAGCTGTTTTTT.

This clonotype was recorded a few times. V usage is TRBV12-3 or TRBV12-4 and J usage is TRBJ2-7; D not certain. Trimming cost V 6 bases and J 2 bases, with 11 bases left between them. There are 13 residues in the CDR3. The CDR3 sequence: CASSRARPYEQYF. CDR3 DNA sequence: TGTGCCAGCAGCCGTGCTCGGCCCTACGAGCAGTACTTC.

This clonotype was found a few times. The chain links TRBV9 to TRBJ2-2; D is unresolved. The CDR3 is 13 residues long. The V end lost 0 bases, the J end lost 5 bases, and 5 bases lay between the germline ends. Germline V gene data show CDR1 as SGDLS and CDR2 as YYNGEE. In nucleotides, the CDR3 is TGTGCCAGCAGCGTAGATGGAACCGGGGAGCTGTTTTTT. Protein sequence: CASSVDGTGELFF.

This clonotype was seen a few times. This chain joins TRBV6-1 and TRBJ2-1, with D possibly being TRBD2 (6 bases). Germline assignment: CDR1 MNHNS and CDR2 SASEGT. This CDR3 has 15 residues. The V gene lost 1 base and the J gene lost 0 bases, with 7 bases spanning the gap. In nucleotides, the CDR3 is TGTGCCAGCAGTGAAGTCGGGAGCTCCTACAATGAGCAGTTCTTC. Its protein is CASSEVGSSYNEQFF.

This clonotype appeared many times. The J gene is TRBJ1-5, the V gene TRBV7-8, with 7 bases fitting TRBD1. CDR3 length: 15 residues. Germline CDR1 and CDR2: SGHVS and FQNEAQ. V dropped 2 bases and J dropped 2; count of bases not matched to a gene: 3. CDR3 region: CASSLTQGGNQPQHF. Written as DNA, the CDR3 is TGTGCCAGCAGCTTAACCCAGGGGGGCAATCAGCCCCAGCATTTT.

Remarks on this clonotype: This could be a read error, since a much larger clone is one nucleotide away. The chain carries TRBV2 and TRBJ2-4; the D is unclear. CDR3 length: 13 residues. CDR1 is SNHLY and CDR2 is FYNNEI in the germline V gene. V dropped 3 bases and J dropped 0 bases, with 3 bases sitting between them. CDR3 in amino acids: CASSDVAKNIQYF. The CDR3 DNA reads TGTGCCAGCAGTGACGTAGCCAAAAACATTCAGTACTTC.

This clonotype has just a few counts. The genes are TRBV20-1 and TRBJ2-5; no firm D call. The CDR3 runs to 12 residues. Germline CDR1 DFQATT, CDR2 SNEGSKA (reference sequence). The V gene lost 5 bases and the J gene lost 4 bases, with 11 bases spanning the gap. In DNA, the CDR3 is TGCAGTGCTCGCTACTCTGGAGAGACCCAGTACTTC. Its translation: CSARYSGETQYF.

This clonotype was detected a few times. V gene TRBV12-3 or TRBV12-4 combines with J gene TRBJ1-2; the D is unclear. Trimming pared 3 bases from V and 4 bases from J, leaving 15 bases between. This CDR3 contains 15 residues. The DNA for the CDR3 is TGTGCCAGCAGTTTCTCGCATTCGGGGTCCTATGGCTACACCTTC. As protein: CASSFSHSGSYGYTF.

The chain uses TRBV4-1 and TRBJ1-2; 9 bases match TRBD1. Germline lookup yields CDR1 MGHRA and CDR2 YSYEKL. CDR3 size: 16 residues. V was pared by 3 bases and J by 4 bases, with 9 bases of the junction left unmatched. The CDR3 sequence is CASSQASGQGIYGYTF. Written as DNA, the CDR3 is TGCGCCAGCAGCCAGGCTTCTGGACAGGGGATCTATGGCTACACCTTC.

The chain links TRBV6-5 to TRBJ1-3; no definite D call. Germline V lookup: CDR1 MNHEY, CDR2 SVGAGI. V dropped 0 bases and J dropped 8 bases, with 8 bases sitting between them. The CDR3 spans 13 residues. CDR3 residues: CASSYSFADTIYF. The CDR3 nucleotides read TGTGCCAGCAGTTACTCGTTCGCGGACACCATATATTTT.

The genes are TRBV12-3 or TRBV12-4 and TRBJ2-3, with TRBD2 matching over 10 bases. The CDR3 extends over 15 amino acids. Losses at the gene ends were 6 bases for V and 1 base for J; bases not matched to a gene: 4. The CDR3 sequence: CASRPLAGGTDTQYF. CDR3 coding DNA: TGTGCCAGCAGGCCCCTAGCGGGGGGCACAGATACGCAGTATTTT.

CDR3 sequence (DNA): TGTGCCACCAGCCGCGGGAACAGCGACGAGCAGTACTTC. This translates into CATSRGNSDEQYF. The rearrangement uses TRBV15 and TRBJ2-7; possibly TRBD2 for D (6 bases). V was cut by 5 bases and J by 5 bases, with 13 bases left in between. This CDR3 spans 13 amino acids. Germline CDR1 reads LNHNV; CDR2 reads YYDKDF (reference sequence).

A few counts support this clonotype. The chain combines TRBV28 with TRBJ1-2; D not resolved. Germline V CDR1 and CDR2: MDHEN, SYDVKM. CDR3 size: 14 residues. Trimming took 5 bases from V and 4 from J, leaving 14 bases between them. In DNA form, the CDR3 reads TGTGCCAGCAGTCCGTCACCTCCCCCCTATGGCTACACCTTC. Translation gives CASSPSPPPYGYTF.

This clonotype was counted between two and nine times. CDR3: CSATGLAGDEQYF. The CDR3 DNA follows: TGCAGTGCCACGGGGCTAGCGGGGGACGAGCAGTACTTC. This rearrangement joins TRBV20-1 to TRBJ2-7, with TRBD2 matching over 10 bases. CDR1 and CDR2 from the germline V gene are DFQATT and SNEGSKA (reference sequence). V lost 6 bases, J lost 5 bases, and 7 bases stayed unmatched. The CDR3 has 13 residues.

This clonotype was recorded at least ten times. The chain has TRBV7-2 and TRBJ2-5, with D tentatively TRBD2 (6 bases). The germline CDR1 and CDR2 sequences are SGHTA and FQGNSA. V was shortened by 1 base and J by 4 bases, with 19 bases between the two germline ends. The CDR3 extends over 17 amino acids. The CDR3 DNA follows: TGTGCCAGCAGCTTAGTGGGAGGAGGGAGGCGACGAGAGACCCAGTACTTC. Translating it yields CASSLVGGGRRRETQYF. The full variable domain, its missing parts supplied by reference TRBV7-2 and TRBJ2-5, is GAGVSQSPSNKVTEKGKDVELRCDPISGHTALYWYRQSLGQGLEFLIYFQGNSAPDKSGLPSDRFSAERTGGSVSTLTIQRTQQEDSAVYLCASSLVGGGRRRETQYFGPGTRLLVL.

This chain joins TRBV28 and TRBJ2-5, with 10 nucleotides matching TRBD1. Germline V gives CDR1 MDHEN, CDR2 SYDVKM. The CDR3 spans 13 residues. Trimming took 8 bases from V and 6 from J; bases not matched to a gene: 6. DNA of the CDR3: TGTGCCAGCGGGACAGGGGTTGGGAAGACCCAGTACTTC. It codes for CASGTGVGKTQYF.

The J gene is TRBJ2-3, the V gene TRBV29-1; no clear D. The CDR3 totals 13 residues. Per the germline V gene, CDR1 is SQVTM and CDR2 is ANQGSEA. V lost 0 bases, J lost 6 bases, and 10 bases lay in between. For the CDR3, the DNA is TGCAGCGTTGAAGATAAAGCAGCCGATACGCAGTATTTT. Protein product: CSVEDKAADTQYF.

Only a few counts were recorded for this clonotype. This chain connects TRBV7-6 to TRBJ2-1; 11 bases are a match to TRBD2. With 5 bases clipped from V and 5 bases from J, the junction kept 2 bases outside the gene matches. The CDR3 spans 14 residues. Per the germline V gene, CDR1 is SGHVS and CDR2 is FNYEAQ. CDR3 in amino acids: CASSPGLADNEQFF. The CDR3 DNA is TGTGCCAGCAGCCCGGGACTAGCGGACAATGAGCAGTTCTTC.

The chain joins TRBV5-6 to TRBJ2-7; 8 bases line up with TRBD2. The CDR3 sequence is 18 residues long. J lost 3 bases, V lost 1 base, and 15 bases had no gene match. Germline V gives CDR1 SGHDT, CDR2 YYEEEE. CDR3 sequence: CASSLITWMLAGNYEQYF. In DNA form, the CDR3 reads TGTGCCAGCAGCTTGATCACTTGGATGCTAGCGGGTAACTACGAGCAGTACTTC.